Included here is one TCR beta chain sequence, with context. Its antigen is currently unknown. The CDR3 runs to 15 residues. Looked up from germline, CDR1 is ENHRY and CDR2 is SYGVKD. The J segment lost 4 bases and the V segment lost 0 bases, leaving 2 bases of the junction unmatched. The data were taken from a study of OX40 agonist ivuxolimab in advanced cancers. Study background: Patients in the trial were receiving intravenous ivuxolimab every 2 weeks, at doses of 0.01 to 10 mg/kg. Study findings and constraints: Among the lowest peripheral clonal expansion occurred in 0.1-3.0 mg/kg partial responders.

Profiled with immunoSEQ multiplex PCR; TCRdb holds only in-frame clones, not every one. The sample carries about 63,000 clones, approximately 89% recorded once. Patients with autoimmune history or systemic immunosuppression were excluded. Peripheral blood came from all dose cohorts at three timepoints. This TCR derives from an adult with an advanced solid tumor such as melanoma, head and neck, liver or kidney cancer. This chain connects TRBV10-3 to TRBJ1-4, with 7 bases identical to TRBD1. The sequenced sample was CD4+ or CD8+ T cells sorted from blood, obtained in a trial of the OX40 agonist ivuxolimab. CDR3 in DNA: TGTGCCATCAGTGAGTCTGGGACAGATAATGAAAAACTGTTTTTT. Amino acids: CAISESGTDNEKLFF.